Listed here is a single T cell receptor beta chain. The data stem from a study of blood T cells in healthy people across ages. Primers used in a second PCR of about 7 to 11 cycles were a sample-barcoded 5' primer and a J-beta primer mix. A 12-random-nucleotide template-switch adaptor tagged each cDNA molecule. One entry per CDR3 protein results from TCRdb running MiXCR on the 5' RACE reads. The sample shows some 1,800,000 distinct CDR3 sequences, about 39% of them seen only once. The CDR3 runs 16 residues. Trimming pared 2 bases from V and 1 base from J, leaving 13 bases between. Researchers isolated at least 7 million PBMCs per sample.

The rearrangement uses TRBV12-3 or TRBV12-4 and TRBJ2-3, with D possibly matching TRBD2 (6 bases). Sequencing input: blood. The clonotype comes from a human donor in good health. This CDR3 reads CASSLRRGLRTDTQYF. CDR3 nucleotides: TGTGCCAGCAGTTTACGGCGGGGATTACGCACAGATACGCAGTATTTT.